What follows are 32 T cell receptor beta chains derived from one specimen sequenced in a study of blood T cell repertoires in COVID-19. The data were produced by immunoSEQ multiplex PCR, yet TCRdb's version contains in-frame clones alone and is incomplete. This sample has about 240,000 clones, with approximately 78% found just once. The sample consisted of peripheral blood. These receptors came from a woman aged 80 or over with COVID-19, enrolled during active disease.

The chain couples TRBV24-1 to TRBJ2-5; 8 nucleotides align to TRBD2. The J segment lost 0 bases and the V segment lost 8 bases, leaving 7 bases of the junction unmatched. CDR1 KGHDR and CDR2 SFDVKD come from the germline V gene. The CDR3 runs to 15 residues. The CDR3, as DNA: TGTGCCACCAAGGCTTCTAGCGGGTACCAAGAGACCCAGTACTTC. Translated: CATKASSGYQETQYF.

This chain uses TRBV11-2 with TRBJ2-3, with a weak D call TRBD1 (6 bases). The CDR3 contains 15 residues. Germline V gives CDR1 SGHAT, CDR2 FQNNGV. The germline V and J ends were trimmed by 3 bases and 3 bases, with 13 bases remaining between them. The CDR3 sequence: CASSFWGRGTDTQYF. In DNA form, the CDR3 reads TGTGCCAGCAGCTTTTGGGGGCGAGGTACAGATACGCAGTATTTT.

V usage is TRBV9 and J usage is TRBJ2-3; possibly TRBD2 for D (5 bases). V lost 1 base and J 1 base, leaving 7 bases between the germline ends. From germline, CDR1 is SGDLS and CDR2 YYNGEE. The CDR3 covers 14 residues. CDR3 DNA: TGTGCCAGCAGCGTAATCGGGGGCACAGATACGCAGTATTTT. Translated: CASSVIGGTDTQYF.

The sample holds one count of this clone. The chain links TRBV20-1 to TRBJ2-7, with TRBD1 matching over 8 bases. Trimming at V came to 6 bases and at J to 6 bases, leaving 4 bases not matched to a gene. The CDR3 spans 11 residues. Germline V gene sequence: CDR1 DFQATT, CDR2 SNEGSKA (reference sequence). The CDR3 reads CSARQGTEQYF. The DNA for the CDR3 is TGCAGTGCGAGACAGGGGACCGAGCAGTACTTC.

The chain couples TRBV11-2 to TRBJ1-4; tentative D call: TRBD1 (5 bases). The germline gives CDR1 SGHAT, CDR2 FQNNGV. There are 15 residues in the CDR3. V was shortened by 5 bases and J by 4 bases, with 14 bases between the two germline ends. The CDR3 region has the DNA TGTGCCAGCAGCCACTGGACATTGAATAATGAAAAACTGTTTTTT. It encodes CASSHWTLNNEKLFF.

The chain uses TRBV7-9 and TRBJ1-2; tentative D call: TRBD1 (5 bases). Trimming stripped 1 base from V and 4 bases from J, with 7 bases between. This CDR3 comprises 13 residues. The germline V gene has CDR1 SEHNR and CDR2 FQNEAQ (reference sequence). The CDR3: CASSLERGYGYTF. CDR3 DNA sequence: TGTGCCAGCAGCTTAGAAAGGGGCTATGGCTACACCTTC.

The table lists this clone with a count of one. The V call is TRBV15, the J call TRBJ1-3; 7 nucleotides agree with TRBD1. There are 19 residues in the CDR3. From germline, CDR1 is LNHNV and CDR2 YYDKDF (reference sequence). Trimming cost V 0 bases and J 4 bases; bases outside gene matches: 15. As DNA, the CDR3 is TGTGCCACCAGCAGAGACTCGCTATTACTCCGGACAGGCGGAAACACCATATATTTT. As protein: CATSRDSLLLRTGGNTIYF.

This chain connects TRBV5-1 to TRBJ1-2, with a possible D match to TRBD1 (5 bases). CDR1 and CDR2 from the germline V gene are SGHRS and YFSETQ. Trimming took off 2 bases at V and 0 bases at J, with 11 bases between the two ends. The CDR3 extends over 15 amino acids. In DNA form, the CDR3 reads TGCGCCAGCAGCTTCGACAGTAGTACTAACTATGGCTACACCTTC. It translates to CASSFDSSTNYGYTF.

The chain has TRBV30 and TRBJ1-5; 9 bases fit TRBD1. The J segment lost 7 bases and the V segment lost 5 bases, leaving 9 bases of the junction unmatched. Germline-derived CDR1 and CDR2 are GTSNPN and SVGIG (reference sequence). The CDR3 loop spans 14 amino acids. CDR3 nucleotide sequence: TGTGCCTGGGGAACCGGGACAGGGAACCAGCCCCAGCATTTT. Protein: CAWGTGTGNQPQHF.

The genes are TRBV12-3 or TRBV12-4 and TRBJ2-3; weak D call: TRBD1 (6 bases). The CDR3 extends over 13 amino acids. Trimming pared 6 bases from V and 4 bases from J, leaving 11 bases between. The CDR3 region has the DNA TGTGCCAGCAGGAGCCCAGGGGCAGATACGCAGTATTTT. It encodes CASRSPGADTQYF.

The chain has TRBV10-3 and TRBJ1-2, with TRBD1 matching 9 bases. Germline CDR1 and CDR2: ENHRY and SYGVKD. The CDR3 consists of 13 residues. The junction had 3 bases not matched to a gene; V was cut back by 2 bases and J by 8 bases. The CDR3 loop reads CAISEVTGGGYTF. The DNA of the CDR3 is TGTGCCATCAGTGAGGTGACAGGGGGGGGCTACACCTTC.

DNA for the CDR3: TGTGCCAGCAGCCTGGGACAGCTTCGTGCAACTAATGAAAAACTGTTTTTT. This translates into CASSLGQLRATNEKLFF. V is TRBV7-9 and J is TRBJ1-4; TRBD1 matches 7 bases. The CDR3 covers 17 residues. CDR1 and CDR2 (germline): SEHNR, FQNEAQ (reference sequence). V shed 5 bases and J 0 bases; nucleotides not matched to a gene: 9.

The chain carries TRBV18 and TRBJ1-5; D is unclear. CDR1 is KGHSH and CDR2 is LQKENI in the germline V gene. The CDR3 loop spans 13 amino acids. V gave up 5 bases and J gave up 2 bases, with 7 bases separating them. The CDR3 region is CASSATGNQPQHF. The DNA for the CDR3 is TGTGCCAGCTCAGCTACTGGCAATCAGCCCCAGCATTTT.

This sequence joins TRBV11-3 and TRBJ2-1, with 7 bases matching TRBD2. V trimming: 0 bases; J trimming: 4 bases; junction bases outside the gene matches: 9. The CDR3 runs 17 residues. Germline V CDR1 and CDR2: SGHNT, YENEEA. The CDR3 bases are TGTGCCAGCAGCTTAGAGGGGAGCGGGGCTATTTACAATGAGCAGTTCTTC. It yields the protein CASSLEGSGAIYNEQFF.

This clone was detected only once. The CDR3 reads CASKGRGPPYEQYF. The CDR3 coding sequence is TGTGCCAGCAAGGGGCGGGGACCGCCCTACGAGCAGTACTTC. The chain combines TRBV6-4 with TRBJ2-7, with D possibly matching TRBD2 (6 bases). CDR1 is MRHNA, CDR2 SNTAGT, per germline. The CDR3 runs to 14 residues. The V and J ends lost 7 bases and 2 bases respectively, with 15 bases between them.

This clone was seen only a few times. The chain uses TRBV28 and TRBJ1-3; 8 bases agree with TRBD1. In germline, CDR1 is MDHEN, CDR2 SYDVKM. This CDR3 spans 16 amino acids. The ends lost 5 bases at V and 2 bases at J; junction bases unmatched: 8. CDR3 sequence reads: CASSPGQGLAGNTIYF. The CDR3 DNA sequence: TGTGCCAGCAGTCCAGGACAGGGTTTGGCTGGAAACACCATATATTTT.

V is TRBV5-5 and J is TRBJ2-1, with 13 bases lining up with TRBD2. CDR1 SGHKS and CDR2 YYEKEE come from the germline V gene (reference sequence). The length of the CDR3 is 15 residues. The trim removed 4 bases at V and 4 bases at J, leaving 2 bases unmatched. The CDR3: CASSRGLAGYNEQFF. The CDR3 coding sequence is TGTGCCAGCAGCCGGGGACTAGCGGGATACAATGAGCAGTTCTTC. The full variable domain, rest sourced from reference TRBV5-5 and TRBJ2-1, is DAGVTQSPTHLIKTRGQQVTLRCSPISGHKSVSWYQQVLGQGPQFIFQYYEKEERGRGNFPDRFSARQFPNYSSELNVNALLLGDSALYLCASSRGLAGYNEQFFGPGTRLTVL.

The sample holds a few counts of this clone. V and J are TRBV2 and TRBJ1-3, with TRBD1 identical over 7 bases. Looked up from germline, CDR1 is SNHLY and CDR2 is FYNNEI. The CDR3 runs to 14 residues. J was trimmed by 0 bases and V by 7 bases; bases with no gene match: 3. The DNA for the CDR3 is TGTGCCAGCAATGACAGGGACTCTGGAAACACCATATATTTT. It encodes CASNDRDSGNTIYF. The variable domain in full, with the rest retrieved from reference TRBV2 and TRBJ1-3, is EPEVTQTPSHQVTQMGQEVILRCVPISNHLYFYWYRQILGQKVEFLVSFYNNEISEKSEIFDDQFSVERPDGSNFTLKIRSTKLEDSAMYFCASNDRDSGNTIYFGEGSWLTVV.

J is TRBJ1-1 and V is TRBV9; TRBD1 might be the D (5 bases). Germline V CDR1 and CDR2: SGDLS, YYNGEE. The CDR3 loop spans 14 amino acids. Deletions cut 3 bases from V and 1 base from J, with 10 bases between. The CDR3 nucleotides are TGTGCCAGCAGCGCCCTACAGGCGAACACTGAAGCTTTCTTT. It is translated as CASSALQANTEAFF.

V usage is TRBV15 and J usage is TRBJ1-2; D is ambiguous. There are 12 residues in the CDR3. The V gene's germline CDR1 is LNHNV and CDR2 YYDKDF (reference sequence). V was clipped by 0 bases and J by 4 bases, with 3 bases between them. This chain's CDR3 is CATSRDRYGYTF. The CDR3 region has the DNA TGTGCCACCAGCAGAGATCGCTATGGCTACACCTTC.

The chain has TRBV6-6 and TRBJ1-5, with TRBD1 matching over 11 bases. The J segment lost 3 bases and the V segment lost 5 bases, leaving 9 bases of the junction unmatched. The CDR3 spans 17 residues. CDR1 and CDR2 (germline): MNHNY, SVGAGI (reference sequence). The CDR3 region is CASSRLGQGAINQPQHF. The DNA for the CDR3 is TGTGCCAGCAGTCGTCTCGGACAGGGGGCGATCAATCAGCCCCAGCATTTT.

CDR3 sequence (DNA): TGTGCCAGCAGCCCTTCCGGGAAAGTTCAAGAGACCCAGTACTTC. Its protein product is CASSPSGKVQETQYF. The chain has TRBV7-3 and TRBJ2-5, with TRBD2 as a possible D gene (5 bases). Trimming removed 5 bases at V and 2 bases at J, with 15 bases between. This CDR3 is 15 amino acids long. Germline CDR1 and CDR2: SGHTA and FQGTGA. The variable domain in full, completed from reference TRBV7-3 and TRBJ2-5, reads GAGVSQTPSNKVTEKGKYVELRCDPISGHTALYWYRQSLGQGPEFLIYFQGTGAADDSGLPNDRFFAVRPEGSVSTLKIQRTERGDSAVYLCASSPSGKVQETQYFGPGTRLLVL.

The chain links TRBV15 to TRBJ1-1; 7 nucleotides align to TRBD1. The trim removed 1 base at V and 0 bases at J, leaving 2 bases unmatched. The CDR3 sequence is 15 residues long. Germline V gene data show CDR1 as LNHNV and CDR2 as YYDKDF (reference sequence). The CDR3 DNA sequence: TGTGCCACCAGCAGAGGAGGGGGCATGAACACTGAAGCTTTCTTT. It codes for CATSRGGGMNTEAFF.

The V gene is TRBV7-2, the J gene TRBJ1-5; D is undetermined. Germline CDR1 and CDR2: SGHTA and FQGNSA. Trimming left V 4 bases short and J 4 bases short, with 14 bases between. CDR3 length: 15 residues. In nucleotides, the CDR3 is TGTGCCAGCAGCTCCGGATTTCCGGGGAATCAGCCCCAGCATTTT. Its protein product is CASSSGFPGNQPQHF.

This chain uses TRBV18 with TRBJ1-4; D is ambiguous. The V end was cut by 0 bases, the J end by 0 bases, with 11 bases between. The V gene's germline CDR1 is KGHSH and CDR2 LQKENI. The CDR3 has 17 amino acids. Here the CDR3 reads CASSPPGGPATNEKLFF. The CDR3 region has the DNA TGTGCCAGCTCACCACCTGGAGGGCCTGCAACTAATGAAAAACTGTTTTTT.

The rearrangement links TRBV10-3 to TRBJ1-2; 9 bases are a match to TRBD1. J was trimmed by 4 bases and V by 2 bases; bases with no gene match: 8. The CDR3 spans 16 residues. Per the germline V gene, CDR1 is ENHRY and CDR2 is SYGVKD. The CDR3 region has the DNA TGTGCCATCAGTGAGCCCCCTCCGACAGGGGGCTATGGCTACACCTTC. It is translated as CAISEPPPTGGYGYTF.

This clone was recorded once. The V gene is TRBV11-2, the J gene TRBJ2-5; 9 bases fit TRBD1. CDR1 and CDR2 (germline): SGHAT, FQNNGV. The CDR3 has 16 residues. With V trimmed by 1 base and J by 1 base, 4 bases remained unmatched. CDR3 in DNA: TGTGCCAGCAGCTTAGGGACAGGGGCTATCCAAGAGACCCAGTACTTC. Translation: CASSLGTGAIQETQYF.

This clone was seen only a few times. CDR3 in amino acids: CASSPPGTGGSTEAFF. CDR3 coding DNA: TGTGCCAGCAGCCCACCGGGGACAGGGGGAAGCACTGAAGCTTTCTTT. The rearrangement uses TRBV14 and TRBJ1-1; 11 bases map to TRBD1. The germline V gene encodes CDR1 SGHDN and CDR2 FVKESK. J gave up 4 bases and V 4 bases, and 8 bases lay outside the gene matches. There are 16 residues in the CDR3.

The CDR3, as DNA: TGTGCCAGCAGTTATCCGACTAGAGGAGAAGAAGCTTTCTTT. This encodes CASSYPTRGEEAFF. The chain recombines TRBV28 with TRBJ1-1; D is uncertain. CDR3 length equals 14 residues. The V gene lost 4 bases and the J gene lost 8 bases, with 17 bases spanning the gap. CDR1 is MDHEN, CDR2 SYDVKM, per germline. Complete variable domain (other parts from reference TRBV28 and TRBJ1-1): DVKVTQSSRYLVKRTGEKVFLECVQDMDHENMFWYRQDPGLGLRLIYFSYDVKMKEKGDIPEGYSVSREKKERFSLILESASTNQTSMYLCASSYPTRGEEAFFGQGTRLTVV.

The chain combines TRBV7-6 with TRBJ2-1; D unresolved. Germline V gives CDR1 SGHVS, CDR2 FNYEAQ. The germline V and J ends were trimmed by 0 bases and 8 bases, with 23 bases remaining between them. The CDR3 sequence is 18 residues long. CDR3: CASSLAPAGLLLSDEQFF. CDR3 sequence (DNA): TGTGCCAGCAGCTTAGCGCCAGCTGGGCTCCTCCTGAGTGATGAGCAGTTCTTC.

The chain employs TRBV6-5 and TRBJ2-2; TRBD1 is a possible D gene (5 bases). The CDR3 runs 15 residues. CDR1 and CDR2 (germline): MNHEY, SVGAGI. The V end lost 6 bases, the J end lost 4 bases, and 15 bases lay between the germline ends. The CDR3 nucleotides are TGTGCCAGCAGCTTAGACAGCCTCCGCACCGGGGAGCTGTTTTTT. Protein product: CASSLDSLRTGELFF.

The chain has TRBV5-1 and TRBJ1-2; 8 bases line up with TRBD1. Losses at the gene ends were 0 bases for V and 7 bases for J; bases not matched to a gene: 5. This CDR3 has 14 residues. The germline V gene has CDR1 SGHRS and CDR2 YFSETQ. CDR3 DNA: TGCGCCAGCAGCTTGGCGGAGGACAGGGTTGGCTACACCTTC. Translating it yields CASSLAEDRVGYTF.